This T cell receptor (beta chain) was documented in a study of identical twins. General observations from the study: Cross-sectional statistical analysis, not tracking of the same donors, underpinned the conclusions. Zero-insertion analyses might be partly confounded by invariant T cells like MAIT and iNKT.

The length of the CDR3 is 16 residues. The junction had 12 bases not matched to a gene; V was cut back by 6 bases and J by 5 bases. Germline assignment: CDR1 MDHEN and CDR2 SYDVKM. Remarks on this clonotype: Its specificity is not known.

Template switching added a universal primer binding site, and final cDNA carried unique molecular identifiers. MiXCR, run by TCRdb on the 5' RACE reads, gives a single entry per CDR3 protein. The sample contains hundreds of thousands of distinct CDR3 sequences, approximately 8.5% of which appear only once. Healthy Caucasians, and only they, were the donors. This sample was shared with a second study, whose subject was yellow fever vaccine responses in identical twins.

The chain links TRBV28 to TRBJ2-3, with TRBD2 matching over 9 bases. The sequence was obtained from a woman younger than 30 in good health. Material for sequencing was memory (CD45RO+) T cells sorted from blood. The chain's CDR3 is CASSPVLAGWRDTQYF. CDR3 nucleotide sequence: TGTGCCAGCAGCCCTGTTCTAGCGGGATGGAGAGATACGCAGTATTTT.